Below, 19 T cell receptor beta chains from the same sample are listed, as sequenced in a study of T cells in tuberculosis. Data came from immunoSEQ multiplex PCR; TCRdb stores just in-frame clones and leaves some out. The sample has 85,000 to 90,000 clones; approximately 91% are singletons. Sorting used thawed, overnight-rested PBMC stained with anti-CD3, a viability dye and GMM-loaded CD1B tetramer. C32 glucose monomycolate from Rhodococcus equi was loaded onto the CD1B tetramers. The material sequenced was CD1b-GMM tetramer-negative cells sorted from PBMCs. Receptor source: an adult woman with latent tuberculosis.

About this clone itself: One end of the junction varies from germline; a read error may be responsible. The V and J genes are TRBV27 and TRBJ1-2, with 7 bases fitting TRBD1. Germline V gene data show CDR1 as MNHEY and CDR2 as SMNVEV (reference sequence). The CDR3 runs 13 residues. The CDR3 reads CASSLGQGDGYAF. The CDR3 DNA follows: TGTGCCAGCAGTTTAGGGCAGGGGGATGGCTACGCCTTC.

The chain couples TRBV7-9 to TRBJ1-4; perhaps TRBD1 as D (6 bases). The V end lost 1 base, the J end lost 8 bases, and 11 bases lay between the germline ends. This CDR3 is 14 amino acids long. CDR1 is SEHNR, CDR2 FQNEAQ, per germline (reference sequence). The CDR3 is CASSLGGPREKLFF. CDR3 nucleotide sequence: TGTGCCAGCAGCTTAGGGGGGCCGCGGGAAAAACTGTTTTTT.

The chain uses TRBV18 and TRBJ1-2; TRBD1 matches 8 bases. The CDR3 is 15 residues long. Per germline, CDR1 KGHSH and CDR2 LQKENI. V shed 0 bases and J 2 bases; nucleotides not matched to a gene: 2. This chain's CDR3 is CASSPPRTGNYGYTF. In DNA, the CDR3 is TGTGCCAGCTCACCACCTAGGACAGGGAACTATGGCTACACCTTC.

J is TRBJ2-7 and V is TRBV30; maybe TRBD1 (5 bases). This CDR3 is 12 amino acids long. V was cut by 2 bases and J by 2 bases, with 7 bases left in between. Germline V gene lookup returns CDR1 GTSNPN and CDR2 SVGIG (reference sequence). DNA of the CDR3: TGTGCCTGGAGTACAGGACCCTACGAGCAGTACTTC. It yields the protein CAWSTGPYEQYF.

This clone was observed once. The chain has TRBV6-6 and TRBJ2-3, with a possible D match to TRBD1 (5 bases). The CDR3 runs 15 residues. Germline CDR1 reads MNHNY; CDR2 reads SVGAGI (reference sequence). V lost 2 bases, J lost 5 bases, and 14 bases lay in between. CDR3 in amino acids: CASSYSRAGRDTQYF. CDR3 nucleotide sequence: TGTGCCAGCAGTTACAGTAGGGCAGGGCGAGATACGCAGTATTTT.

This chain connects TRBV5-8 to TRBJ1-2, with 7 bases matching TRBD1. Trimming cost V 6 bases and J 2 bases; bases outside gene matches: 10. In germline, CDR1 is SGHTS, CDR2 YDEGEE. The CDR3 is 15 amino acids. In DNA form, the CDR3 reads TGTGCCAGCACCCCCGTTGAAGGGGGCAACTATGGCTACACCTTC. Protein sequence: CASTPVEGGNYGYTF.

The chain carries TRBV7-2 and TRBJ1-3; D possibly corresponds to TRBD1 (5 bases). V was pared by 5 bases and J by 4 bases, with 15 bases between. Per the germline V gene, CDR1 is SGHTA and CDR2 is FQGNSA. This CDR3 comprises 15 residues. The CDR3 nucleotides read TGTGCCAGCAGCCCCGACAGCCAAGCCGGAAACACCATATATTTT. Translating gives CASSPDSQAGNTIYF.

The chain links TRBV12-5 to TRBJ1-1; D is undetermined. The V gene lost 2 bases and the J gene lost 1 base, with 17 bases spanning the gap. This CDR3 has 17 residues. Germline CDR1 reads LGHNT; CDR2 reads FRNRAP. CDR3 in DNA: TGTGCTAGTGGTTTGACGGGGTTGTTCGGGTCGAACACTGAAGCTTTCTTT. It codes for CASGLTGLFGSNTEAFF.

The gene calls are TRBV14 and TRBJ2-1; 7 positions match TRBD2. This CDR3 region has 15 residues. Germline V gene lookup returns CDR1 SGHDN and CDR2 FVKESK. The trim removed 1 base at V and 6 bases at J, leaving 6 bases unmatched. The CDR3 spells CASSQGYGGTNEQFF. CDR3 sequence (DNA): TGTGCCAGCAGCCAAGGATACGGGGGGACCAATGAGCAGTTCTTC.

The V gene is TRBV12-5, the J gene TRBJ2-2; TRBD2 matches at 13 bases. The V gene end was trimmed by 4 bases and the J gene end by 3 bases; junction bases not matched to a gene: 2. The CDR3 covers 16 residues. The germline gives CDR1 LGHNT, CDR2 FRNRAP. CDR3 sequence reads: CASGSGLAGDTGELFF. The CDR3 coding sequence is TGTGCTAGTGGTTCCGGACTAGCGGGGGACACCGGGGAGCTGTTTTTT.

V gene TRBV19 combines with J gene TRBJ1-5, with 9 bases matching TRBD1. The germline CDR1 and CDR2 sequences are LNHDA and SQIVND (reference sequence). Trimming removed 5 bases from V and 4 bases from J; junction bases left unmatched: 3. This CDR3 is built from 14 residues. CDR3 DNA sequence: TGTGCCAGTAGTGGGACAGGGAATAATCAGCCCCAGCATTTT. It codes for CASSGTGNNQPQHF.

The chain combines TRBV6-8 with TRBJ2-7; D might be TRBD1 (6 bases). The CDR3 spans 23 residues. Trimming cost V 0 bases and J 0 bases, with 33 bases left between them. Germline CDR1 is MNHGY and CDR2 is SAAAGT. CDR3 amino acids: CASSYSRGFQGPQGGSNSYEQYV. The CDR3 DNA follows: TGTGCCAGCAGTTACTCGCGTGGGTTCCAGGGCCCCCAAGGGGGTTCAAACTCCTACGAGCAGTACGTC.

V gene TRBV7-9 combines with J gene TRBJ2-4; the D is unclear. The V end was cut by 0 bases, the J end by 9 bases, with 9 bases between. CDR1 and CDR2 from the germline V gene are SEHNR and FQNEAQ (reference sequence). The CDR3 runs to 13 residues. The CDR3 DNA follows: TGTGCCAGCAGCTTAGCGAATTCGGGCATTCAGTACTTC. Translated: CASSLANSGIQYF.

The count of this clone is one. DNA of the CDR3: TGTGCCAGCAGCTTAGAAGAACACCAGAACGGCGGGTATTTT. It codes for CASSLEEHQNGGYF. This chain links TRBV7-2 with TRBJ2-3, with no clear D. Germline CDR1 SGHTA, CDR2 FQGNSA. Trimming took off 1 base at V and 14 bases at J, with 19 bases between the two ends. The CDR3 spans 14 residues. The variable domain in full, completed from reference TRBV7-2 and TRBJ2-3, reads GAGVSQSPSNKVTEKGKDVELRCDPISGHTALYWYRQSLGQGLEFLIYFQGNSAPDKSGLPSDRFSAERTGGSVSTLTIQRTQQEDSAVYLCASSLEEHQNGGYFGPGTRLTVL.

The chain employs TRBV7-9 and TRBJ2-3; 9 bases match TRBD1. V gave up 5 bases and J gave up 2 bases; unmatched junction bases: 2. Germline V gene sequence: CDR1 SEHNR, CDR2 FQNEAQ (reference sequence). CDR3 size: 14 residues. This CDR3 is CASSRDRDTDTQYF. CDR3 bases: TGTGCCAGCAGCAGGGACAGGGACACAGATACGCAGTATTTT.

Here the CDR3 reads CAISIPGQGGTQYF. For the CDR3, the DNA is TGTGCCATCAGTATACCGGGACAGGGGGGTACGCAGTATTTT. The chain employs TRBV10-3 and TRBJ2-3; 11 bases map to TRBD1. Germline loops: CDR1 ENHRY, CDR2 SYGVKD. The CDR3 has 14 amino acids. The V segment lost 5 bases and the J segment 8 bases; nucleotides outside the gene matches: 6.

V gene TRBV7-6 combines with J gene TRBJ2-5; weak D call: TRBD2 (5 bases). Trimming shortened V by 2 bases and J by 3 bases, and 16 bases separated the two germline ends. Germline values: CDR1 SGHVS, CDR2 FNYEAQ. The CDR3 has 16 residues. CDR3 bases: TGTGCCAGCAGCTTACCGGTCGTCTTCGGGGAAGAGACCCAGTACTTC. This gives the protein CASSLPVVFGEETQYF.

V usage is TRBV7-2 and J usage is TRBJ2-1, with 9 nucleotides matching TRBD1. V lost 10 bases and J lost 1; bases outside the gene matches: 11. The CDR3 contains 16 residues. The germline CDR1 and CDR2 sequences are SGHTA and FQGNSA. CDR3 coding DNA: TGTGCCATAACCCCACACGGGACAGGGTCCTACAATGAGCAGTTCTTC. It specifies CAITPHGTGSYNEQFF.

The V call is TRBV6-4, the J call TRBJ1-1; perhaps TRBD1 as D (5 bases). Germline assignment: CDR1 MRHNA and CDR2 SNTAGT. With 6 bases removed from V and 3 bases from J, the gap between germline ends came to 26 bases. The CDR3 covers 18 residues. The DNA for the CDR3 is TGTGCCAGCAGAGGGGCGCCCGGGGGGAGATGGGGGTACACTGAAGCTTTCTTT. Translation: CASRGAPGGRWGYTEAFF.